This T cell receptor beta chain was sequenced for a study of blood T cell repertoires in COVID-19. About the study: The United States, Italy and Spain supplied acute and convalescent COVID-19 samples. PBMCs, B-cell-depleted T cells, or T cells were the source of the cDNA or gDNA that made up the material.

This CDR3 has 14 residues. The germline V gene has CDR1 SGHVS and CDR2 FNYEAQ. V was clipped by 5 bases and J by 4 bases; unmatched bases: 4. Followed over time, Seattle patients had been enrolled while infection was active. Authors' data handling: Nucleated cell counts were estimated from reference gene primer amplification. Repertoires were generated with immunoSEQ multiplex PCR, while TCRdb's copy carries only in-frame clones and drops some. V and J calls and clone size follow that table, whereas D and trimming were derived from the DNA. The table has approximately 11,000 clones, 70% to 80% seen once.

The sample was peripheral blood. The clonotype comes from a man aged 55 to 69 with COVID-19, enrolled during active disease. The chain recombines TRBV7-6 with TRBJ2-3; 9 bases match TRBD2. The CDR3 nucleotides read TGTGCCAGCAGCCGTAGCGGGGGTGCAGATACGCAGTATTTT. Its translation is CASSRSGGADTQYF.